The 24 T cell receptor beta chains given below trace back to one sample, sequenced in a study of PD-L1 blockade in urothelial cancer. The table came from immunoSEQ multiplex PCR; TCRdb's copy has only in-frame clones and leaves some out. The sample consists of 70,000 to 95,000 clones, 65% to 85% of them appearing once. The sample's time point: pretreatment peripheral blood. The sequences come from PBMCs, collected around atezolizumab (anti-PD-L1) treatment. The receptors shown here come from a man aged 60 to 69 with urothelial cancer.

The chain couples TRBV30 to TRBJ2-7; 14 bases match TRBD2. Germline CDR1 and CDR2: GTSNPN and SVGIG (reference sequence). This CDR3 has 17 residues. V shed 2 bases, J shed 5 bases, and the junction held 11 bases outside the gene matches. CDR3: CAWSKRETSGGADEQYF. The CDR3 DNA reads TGTGCCTGGAGTAAGAGGGAGACTAGCGGGGGGGCAGACGAGCAGTACTTC.

The chain recombines TRBV5-4 with TRBJ2-7, with 8 bases matching TRBD2. Trimming at V came to 4 bases and at J to 5 bases, leaving 20 bases not matched to a gene. The CDR3 length is 18 residues. Germline assignment: CDR1 SGHNT and CDR2 YYREEE (reference sequence). The CDR3 DNA sequence: TGTGCCAGCAGCCCCTTACAGCCCGGGACTAGAAACGCCAACGAGCAGTACTTC. Translation gives CASSPLQPGTRNANEQYF.

The rearrangement links TRBV20-1 to TRBJ2-7; TRBD2 is a possible D gene (5 bases). Germline values: CDR1 DFQATT, CDR2 SNEGSKA (reference sequence). The V and J ends lost 2 bases and 3 bases respectively, with 5 bases between them. The CDR3 covers 11 residues. DNA of the CDR3: TGCAGTGCTAGACGGGACTACGAGCAGTACTTC. It specifies CSARRDYEQYF.

The V and J genes are TRBV28 and TRBJ1-2; 7 bases match TRBD1. CDR1 MDHEN and CDR2 SYDVKM come from the germline V gene. This CDR3 is 14 amino acids long. The V gene end was trimmed by 4 bases and the J gene end by 4 bases; junction bases not matched to a gene: 6. The CDR3 DNA reads as TGTGCCAGCAGTTCGGCGACAGGGATCTATGGCTACACCTTC. The encoded protein is CASSSATGIYGYTF.

This clone was seen more than once but under ten times. The gene calls are TRBV19 and TRBJ1-4; the match to TRBD1 covers 7 bases. The CDR3 runs 14 residues. CDR1 LNHDA and CDR2 SQIVND come from the germline V gene (reference sequence). V dropped 6 bases and J dropped 5; count of bases not matched to a gene: 6. The CDR3 is CASSPQGRNEKLFF. As DNA, the CDR3 is TGTGCCAGTAGCCCACAGGGGAGAAATGAAAAACTGTTTTTT.

The rearrangement joins TRBV9 to TRBJ2-7; TRBD1 agrees at 8 bases. The CDR3 is 16 amino acids. Trimming removed 3 bases from V and 3 bases from J; junction bases left unmatched: 11. The germline V gene encodes CDR1 SGDLS and CDR2 YYNGEE. The DNA for the CDR3 is TGTGCCAGCAGCGAGGGACAGGCCTCGGTGGGCTACGAGCAGTACTTC. Its translation: CASSEGQASVGYEQYF.

The rearrangement links TRBV7-2 to TRBJ2-7, with 11 positions matching TRBD1. Per germline, CDR1 SGHTA and CDR2 FQGNSA. J gave up 4 bases and V 2 bases, and 7 bases lay outside the gene matches. The CDR3 is 16 amino acids. The CDR3 reads CASSLSRTGGGYEQYF. CDR3 DNA sequence: TGTGCCAGCAGCTTATCCCGGACAGGGGGCGGGTACGAGCAGTACTTC.

The rearrangement uses TRBV10-1 and TRBJ2-6; D may be TRBD1 (6 bases). The CDR3 extends over 15 amino acids. The germline V gene has CDR1 WNHNN and CDR2 SYGVQD (reference sequence). Trimming cost V 6 bases and J 4 bases, with 13 bases left between them. Written as DNA, the CDR3 is TGCGCCAGCAGCTCAGGGGAAGCGGGGGCCAACGTCCTGACTTTC. This sequence encodes CASSSGEAGANVLTF.

The genes are TRBV7-2 and TRBJ2-5, with 7 nucleotides matching TRBD1. J was trimmed by 8 bases and V by 6 bases; bases with no gene match: 12. The CDR3 totals 14 residues. Germline CDR1 SGHTA, CDR2 FQGNSA. In nucleotides, the CDR3 is TGTGCCAGCAGACCCCCGGACAGGCCGCCCACCCAGTACTTC. Amino acids: CASRPPDRPPTQYF.

The chain recombines TRBV19 with TRBJ2-3, with a tentative D call TRBD1 (7 bases). The germline V and J ends were trimmed by 10 bases and 3 bases, with 23 bases remaining between them. Germline values: CDR1 LNHDA, CDR2 SQIVND (reference sequence). This CDR3 contains 16 residues. The chain's CDR3 is CATSGDSRYSTDTQYF. In nucleotides, the CDR3 is TGTGCCACCTCGGGGGACAGCCGGTATTCGACAGATACGCAGTATTTT.

There are a few counts of this clone. The chain joins TRBV5-1 to TRBJ2-2; D gene unclear. This CDR3 has 15 amino acids. Germline CDR1 is SGHRS and CDR2 is YFSETQ. Trimming removed 0 bases at V and 1 base at J, with 7 bases between. CDR3 region: CASSLASGNTGELFF. CDR3 sequence (DNA): TGCGCCAGCAGCTTGGCTTCAGGGAACACCGGGGAGCTGTTTTTT.

The chain uses TRBV4-2 and TRBJ2-3; the D gene is possibly TRBD1 (6 bases). Trimming cost V 0 bases and J 8 bases, with 9 bases left between them. CDR3 length equals 13 residues. Germline V gene sequence: CDR1 LGHNA, CDR2 YNFKEQ. This chain's CDR3 is CASSQDMGATQYF. The CDR3, as DNA: TGTGCCAGCAGCCAAGATATGGGGGCTACGCAGTATTTT.

The chain has TRBV6-4 and TRBJ2-1, with TRBD1 matching over 9 bases. The CDR3 contains 14 residues. The V segment lost 2 bases and the J segment 9 bases; nucleotides outside the gene matches: 5. Germline assignment: CDR1 MRHNA and CDR2 SNTAGT. CDR3 bases: TGTGCCAGCAGTGACCAACAGGGGGCCGGTGAGCAGTTCTTC. Its protein product is CASSDQQGAGEQFF.

CDR3 region: CASSSGQGASGNEQFF. In DNA form, the CDR3 reads TGCGCCAGCAGCTCTGGACAGGGGGCATCGGGTAACGAGCAGTTCTTC. This chain uses TRBV5-1 with TRBJ2-1, with 11 positions matching TRBD1. The V gene's germline CDR1 is SGHRS and CDR2 YFSETQ. The CDR3 totals 16 residues. After removal of 3 bases from V and 10 bases from J, the junction contained 12 bases not matched to a gene.

The chain carries TRBV5-1 and TRBJ2-3; unclear D gene. The CDR3 has 12 amino acids. V was cut by 4 bases and J by 2 bases, with 5 bases left in between. CDR1 is SGHRS and CDR2 is YFSETQ in the germline V gene. In DNA, the CDR3 is TGCGCCAGCAGCAAATACACAGATACGCAGTATTTT. This encodes CASSKYTDTQYF.

A few counts support this clone. The chain recombines TRBV5-1 with TRBJ2-4; 10 bases match TRBD1. Trimming removed 1 base from V and 7 bases from J; junction bases left unmatched: 8. Germline V lookup: CDR1 SGHRS, CDR2 YFSETQ. This CDR3 is 16 amino acids long. CDR3 nucleotides: TGCGCCAGCAGCTTGAAAGGGCGGGACAGGGGCAACATTCAGTACTTC. Encoded protein: CASSLKGRDRGNIQYF.

The chain is built from TRBV6-6 and TRBJ2-7; a possible D gene is TRBD2 (6 bases). CDR3 size: 15 residues. Germline V gene lookup returns CDR1 MNHNY and CDR2 SVGAGI (reference sequence). Trimming cost V 2 bases and J 1 base, with 12 bases left between them. CDR3 sequence: CASSYAGRSSYEQYF. The CDR3, as DNA: TGTGCCAGCAGTTACGCGGGACGTTCGTCCTACGAGCAGTACTTC.

This clone turned up a few times. V and J are TRBV19 and TRBJ1-5; D unresolved. V dropped 1 base and J dropped 0 bases, with 7 bases sitting between them. Per germline, CDR1 LNHDA and CDR2 SQIVND (reference sequence). This CDR3 is 15 amino acids long. The CDR3 here is CASSIGRSSNQPQHF. CDR3 bases: TGTGCCAGTAGTATAGGGCGGAGTAGCAATCAGCCCCAGCATTTT.

The CDR3: CSVDTPHSYEQYF. CDR3 DNA sequence: TGCAGCGTTGACACACCTCACTCCTACGAGCAGTACTTC. The chain couples TRBV29-1 to TRBJ2-7; D is unresolved. V lost 3 bases and J lost 0, with 9 bases in between. Germline V gene data show CDR1 as SQVTM and CDR2 as ANQGSEA. CDR3 length: 13 residues.

The gene calls are TRBV5-4 and TRBJ2-1, with unresolved D. This CDR3 spans 11 amino acids. CDR1 is SGHNT and CDR2 is YYREEE in the germline V gene (reference sequence). V was trimmed by 2 bases and J by 10 bases, leaving 7 bases between them. For the CDR3, the DNA is TGTGCCAGCAGCTTTGAGCTAGAGCAGTTCTTC. This gives the protein CASSFELEQFF. Full variable domain (outside the CDR3, taken from reference TRBV5-4 and TRBJ2-1): ETGVTQSPTHLIKTRGQQVTLRCSSQSGHNTVSWYQQALGQGPQFIFQYYREEENGRGNFPPRFSGLQFPNYSSELNVNALELDDSALYLCASSFELEQFFGPGTRLTVL.

The J gene is TRBJ2-2, the V gene TRBV7-2, with 9 bases lining up with TRBD2. Losses at the gene ends were 5 bases for V and 7 bases for J; bases not matched to a gene: 14. There are 17 residues in the CDR3. Germline V CDR1 and CDR2: SGHTA, FQGNSA. The CDR3, as DNA: TGTGCCAGCAGCCCATGGGGAGCGGGGGGTCAGGGCGGGGAGCTGTTTTTT. Its translation is CASSPWGAGGQGGELFF.

This clone was detected only a few times. The chain couples TRBV6-5 to TRBJ2-2; 8 nucleotides match TRBD1. This CDR3 has 15 residues. Looked up from germline, CDR1 is MNHEY and CDR2 is SVGAGI. With V trimmed by 5 bases and J by 0 bases, 2 bases remained unmatched. The CDR3, as DNA: TGTGCCAGCAGTGGGACAGGACCGAACACCGGGGAGCTGTTTTTT. It translates to CASSGTGPNTGELFF.

This clone showed up just once. The chain has TRBV18 and TRBJ1-2, with 9 bases fitting TRBD1. The CDR3 is 14 residues long. Germline V gene lookup returns CDR1 KGHSH and CDR2 LQKENI. V lost 4 bases, J lost 8 bases, and 8 bases stayed unmatched. This CDR3 is CASSLGTGLYGYTF. CDR3 DNA sequence: TGTGCCAGCTCACTCGGGACAGGGCTTTACGGCTACACCTTC.

This clone was detected once. This chain uses TRBV4-2 with TRBJ2-2; 10 bases are shared with TRBD2. The J segment lost 1 base and the V segment lost 3 bases, leaving 2 bases of the junction unmatched. The CDR3 length is 16 residues. Germline loops: CDR1 LGHNA, CDR2 YNFKEQ. CDR3: CASSHVAGGNTGELFF. DNA for the CDR3: TGTGCCAGCAGCCATGTAGCGGGGGGGAACACCGGGGAGCTGTTTTTT.